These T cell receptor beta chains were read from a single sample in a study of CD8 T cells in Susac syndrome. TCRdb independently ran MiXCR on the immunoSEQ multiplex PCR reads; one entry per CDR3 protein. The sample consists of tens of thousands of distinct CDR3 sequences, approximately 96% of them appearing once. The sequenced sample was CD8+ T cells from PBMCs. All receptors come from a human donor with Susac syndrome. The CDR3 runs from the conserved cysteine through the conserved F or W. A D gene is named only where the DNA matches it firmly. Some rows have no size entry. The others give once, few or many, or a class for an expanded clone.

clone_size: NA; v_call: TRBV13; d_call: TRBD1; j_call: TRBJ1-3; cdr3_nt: TGTGCCAGCAGCCCTAGGACAGGGAAGGGAAACACCATATATTTT; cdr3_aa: CASSPRTGKGNTIYF
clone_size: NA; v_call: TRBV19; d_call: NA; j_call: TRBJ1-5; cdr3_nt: TGTGCCAGTAGTATGGGGGATAGCAATCAGCCCCAGCATTTT; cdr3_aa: CASSMGDSNQPQHF
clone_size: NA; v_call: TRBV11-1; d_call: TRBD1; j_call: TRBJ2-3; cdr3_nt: TGTGCCAGCAGCTCATATGAGGGACAGGGGACCTACAGCACAGATACGCAGTATTTT; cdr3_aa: CASSSYEGQGTYSTDTQYF
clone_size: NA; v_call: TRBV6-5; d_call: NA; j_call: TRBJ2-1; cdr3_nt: TGTGCCAGCAGTTTCATAACCGGGTTCTCTTACAATGAGCAGTTCTTC; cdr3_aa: CASSFITGFSYNEQFF
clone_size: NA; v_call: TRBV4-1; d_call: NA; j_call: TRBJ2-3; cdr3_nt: TGCGCCAGCAGCCTGACGGCCGGGACCACACAGGCAGATACGCAGTATTTT; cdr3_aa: CASSLTAGTTQADTQYF
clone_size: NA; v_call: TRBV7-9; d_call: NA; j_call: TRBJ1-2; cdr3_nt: TGTGCCAGCAGCTCCGGGTCCGCTCAACATGGCTACACCTTC; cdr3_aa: CASSSGSAQHGYTF
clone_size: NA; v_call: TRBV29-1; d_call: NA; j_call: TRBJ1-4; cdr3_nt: TGCAGCGTCCCGGGACCGTCTAAAGGACTGTTTTTT; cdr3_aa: CSVPGPSKGLFF
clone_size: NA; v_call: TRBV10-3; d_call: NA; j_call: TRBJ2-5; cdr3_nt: TGTGCCATCAGTGAGTCGAATAGCGCCGTGGAGACCCAGTACTTC; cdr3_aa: CAISESNSAVETQYF
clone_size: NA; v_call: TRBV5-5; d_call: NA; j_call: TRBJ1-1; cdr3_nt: TGTGCCAGCAGCTTGGGGTCAGACAACACTGAAGCTTTCTTT; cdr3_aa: CASSLGSDNTEAFF
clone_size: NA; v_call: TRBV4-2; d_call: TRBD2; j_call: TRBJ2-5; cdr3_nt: TGTGCCAGCAGCCAAGATCATTCCATAGCGGGTCAAGAGACCCAGTACTTC; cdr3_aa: CASSQDHSIAGQETQYF
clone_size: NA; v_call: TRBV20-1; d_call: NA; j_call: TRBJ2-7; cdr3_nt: TGCAGTGCTAGAGTACACCCCCGGACAGAGCCTTACGAGCAGTACTTC; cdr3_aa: CSARVHPRTEPYEQYF
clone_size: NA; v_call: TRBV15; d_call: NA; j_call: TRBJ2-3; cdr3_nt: TGTGCCACCAGCAATGGCCGGTGGGATACGCAGTATTTT; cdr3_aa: CATSNGRWDTQYF
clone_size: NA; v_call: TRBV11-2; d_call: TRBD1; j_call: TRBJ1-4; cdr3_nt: TGTGCCAGCAGCTTAGTCGGGACAGGGGTTGAAAAACTGTTTTTT; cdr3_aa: CASSLVGTGVEKLFF
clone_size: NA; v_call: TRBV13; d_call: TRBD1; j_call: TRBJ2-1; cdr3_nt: TGTGCCAGCAGCTTAGGGGGGACAGGGGATCCGACTGGCCCCTACAATGAGCAGTTCTTC; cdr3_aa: CASSLGGTGDPTGPYNEQFF
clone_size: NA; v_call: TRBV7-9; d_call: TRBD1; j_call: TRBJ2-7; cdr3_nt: TGTGCCAGCAGCTTAGCACTGGACAGGGGAGGAGAGCAGTACTTC; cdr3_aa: CASSLALDRGGEQYF
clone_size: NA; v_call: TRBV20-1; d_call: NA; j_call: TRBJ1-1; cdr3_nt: TGCAGTGCTAGAGGTAGACAGATGAACACTGAAGCTTTCTTT; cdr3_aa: CSARGRQMNTEAFF
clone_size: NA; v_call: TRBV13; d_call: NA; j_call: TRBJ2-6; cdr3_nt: TGTGCCAGCAGAACAGGCCAGGGTGCTGGGGCCAACGTCCTGACTTTC; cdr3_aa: CASRTGQGAGANVLTF
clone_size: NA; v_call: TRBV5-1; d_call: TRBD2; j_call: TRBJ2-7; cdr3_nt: TGCGCCAGCAGTCCTCTAGCGGGAGAGATCTACGAGCAGTACTTC; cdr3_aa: CASSPLAGEIYEQYF
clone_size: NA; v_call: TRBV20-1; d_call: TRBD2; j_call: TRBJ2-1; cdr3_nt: TGCAGTAGGGATCTAGCGGGCTTGGCCCCCTACAATGAGCAGTTCTTC; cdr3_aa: CSRDLAGLAPYNEQFF
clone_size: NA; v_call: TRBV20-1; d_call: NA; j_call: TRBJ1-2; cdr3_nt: TGCAGTGCTAGACCGACAGGAGCTAACTATGGCTACACCTTC; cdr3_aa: CSARPTGANYGYTF
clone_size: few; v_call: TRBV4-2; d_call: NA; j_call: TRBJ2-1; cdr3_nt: TGTGCCAGCAGCCAAGAGCTAAATGAGCAGTTCTTC; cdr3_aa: CASSQELNEQFF
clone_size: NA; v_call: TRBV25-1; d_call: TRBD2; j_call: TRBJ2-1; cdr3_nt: TGTGCCAGCAGTGGAATGCTAGCGGGGGATGAGCAGTTCTTC; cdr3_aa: CASSGMLAGDEQFF
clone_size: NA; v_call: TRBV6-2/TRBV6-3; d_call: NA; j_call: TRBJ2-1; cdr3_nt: TGTGCCAGCAGGATAACAGGGGAGCAGTTCTTC; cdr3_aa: CASRITGEQFF
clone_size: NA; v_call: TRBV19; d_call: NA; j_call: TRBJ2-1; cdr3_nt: TGTGCCAGTAGTGGTTCAGGTGGCAATGAGCAGTTCTTC; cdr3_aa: CASSGSGGNEQFF
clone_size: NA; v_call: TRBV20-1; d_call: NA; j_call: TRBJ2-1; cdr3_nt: TGCAGTGCTAGAGAGACAGGACCGACCTACAATGAGCAGTTCTTC; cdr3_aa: CSARETGPTYNEQFF
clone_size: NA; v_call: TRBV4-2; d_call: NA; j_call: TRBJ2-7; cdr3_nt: TGTGCCAGCAGCCAGGGCAGGGGATCGGAGCAGTACTTC; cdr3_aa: CASSQGRGSEQYF
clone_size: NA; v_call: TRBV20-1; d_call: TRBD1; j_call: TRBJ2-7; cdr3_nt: TGCAGTGCCCTACCCCGACAGGGTTCCTACGAGCAGTACTTC; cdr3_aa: CSALPRQGSYEQYF
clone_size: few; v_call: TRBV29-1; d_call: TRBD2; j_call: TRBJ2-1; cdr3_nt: TGCAGCGTTGAAGGCCTAGCGGGGGGGAATGAGCAGTTTTTC; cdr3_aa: CSVEGLAGGNEQFF
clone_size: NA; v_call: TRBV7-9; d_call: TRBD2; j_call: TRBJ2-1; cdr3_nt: TGTGCCAGCAGTCTAGATTGGACCGGGACTAGGGATGAGCAGTTCTTC; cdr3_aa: CASSLDWTGTRDEQFF
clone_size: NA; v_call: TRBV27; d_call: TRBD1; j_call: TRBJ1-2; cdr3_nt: TGTGCCAGCAGTTTATCGCCAGGGGGTGGCTACACCTTC; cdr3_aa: CASSLSPGGGYTF
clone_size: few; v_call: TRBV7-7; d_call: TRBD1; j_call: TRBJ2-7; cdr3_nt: TGTGCTAGCAGCCTAGGACAGGGCCTCTACGAGCAGTACTTC; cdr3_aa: CASSLGQGLYEQYF
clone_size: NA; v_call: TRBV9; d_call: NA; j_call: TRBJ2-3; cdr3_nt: TGTGCCAGCAGCTCCAGGGGAAATACGCAGTATTTT; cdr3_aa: CASSSRGNTQYF
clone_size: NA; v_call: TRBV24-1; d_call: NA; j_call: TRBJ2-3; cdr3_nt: TGTGCCACCGGCGACCGACAGGGCACAGATACGCAGTATTTT; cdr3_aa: CATGDRQGTDTQYF
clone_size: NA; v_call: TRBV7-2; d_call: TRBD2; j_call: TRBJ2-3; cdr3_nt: TGTGCCAGCAGCTTAGTGGGCGGGAGGGCCCTCACAGATACGCAGTATTTT; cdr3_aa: CASSLVGGRALTDTQYF
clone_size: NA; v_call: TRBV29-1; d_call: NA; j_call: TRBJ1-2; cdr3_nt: TGCAGCGTTGAAGAAGGTGGCGGCTACTATGGCTACACCTTC; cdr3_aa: CSVEEGGGYYGYTF
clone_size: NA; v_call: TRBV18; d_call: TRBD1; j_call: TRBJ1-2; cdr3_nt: TGTGCCAGCTCACCGGTGGACAGGGTGAACTATGGCTACACCTTC; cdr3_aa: CASSPVDRVNYGYTF
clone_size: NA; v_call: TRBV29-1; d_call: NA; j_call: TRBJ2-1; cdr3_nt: TGCAGCACCCAGACAGTTGACTACAATGAGCAGTTCTTC; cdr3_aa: CSTQTVDYNEQFF
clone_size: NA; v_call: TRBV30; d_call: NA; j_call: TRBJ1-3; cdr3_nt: TGTGCCTGGAGTGTGGGCAGCTCTGGAAACACCATATATTTT; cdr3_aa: CAWSVGSSGNTIYF
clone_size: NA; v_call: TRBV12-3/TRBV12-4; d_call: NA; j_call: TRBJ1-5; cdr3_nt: TGTGCCAGCAGTTTAGAACAGGGAGTGAGTCAGCCCCAGCATTTT; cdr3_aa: CASSLEQGVSQPQHF
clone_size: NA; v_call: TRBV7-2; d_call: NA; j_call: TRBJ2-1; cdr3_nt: TGTGCCAGCAGCTTCGGTGGGGGCTACAATGAGCAGTTCTTC; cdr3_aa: CASSFGGGYNEQFF
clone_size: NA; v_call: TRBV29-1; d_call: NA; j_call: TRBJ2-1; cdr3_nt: TGCAGCGTTGAAACCGCAACCTACAATGAGCAGTTCTTC; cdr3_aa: CSVETATYNEQFF
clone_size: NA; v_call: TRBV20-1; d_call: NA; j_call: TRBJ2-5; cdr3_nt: TGCAGTGCCAAAATACTAGGCGGGGTTGGCGAGACCCAGTACTTC; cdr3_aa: CSAKILGGVGETQYF
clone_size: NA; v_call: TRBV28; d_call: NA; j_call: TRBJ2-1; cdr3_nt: TGTGCCAGCGGACCCCTAGGGGTTGGATTTGAGCAGTTCTTC; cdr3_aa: CASGPLGVGFEQFF
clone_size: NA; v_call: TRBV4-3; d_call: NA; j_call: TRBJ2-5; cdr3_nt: TGCGCCAGCAGCCAAGCCAAGGTCGGCCAAGAGACCCAGTACTTC; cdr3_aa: CASSQAKVGQETQYF
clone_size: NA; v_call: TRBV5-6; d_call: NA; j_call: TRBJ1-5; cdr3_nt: TGTGCCAGCAAGATATGGGGTAGCAATCAGCCCCAGCATTTT; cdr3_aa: CASKIWGSNQPQHF
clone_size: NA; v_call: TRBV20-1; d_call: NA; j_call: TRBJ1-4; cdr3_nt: TGCAGTGCTAGAGATTGGCGGGCGGCGGAAGAAAAACTGTTTTTT; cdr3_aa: CSARDWRAAEEKLFF